The present T cell receptor beta chain was sequenced within a study of blood T cells in healthy people across ages. About the research overall: Template switching caught about one barcoded beta molecule for each two T cells.

Primed by a sample-barcoded 5' primer and a J-beta primer mix, a second PCR proceeded for about 7 to 11 cycles. Each cDNA molecule received a tag from a template-switch adaptor that had 12 random nucleotides. TCRdb ran MiXCR on the 5' RACE reads and lists one entry per CDR3 protein. Here the sample spans about 1.4 million distinct CDR3 sequences, around 59% being singletons. From germline, CDR1 is SQVTM and CDR2 ANQGSEA. The CDR3 runs to 13 residues. V was pared by 4 bases and J by 0 bases, with 8 bases between. Points from the study as a whole: Age showed a roughly linear inverse relationship with TCR beta diversity per million T cells.

This clonotype was counted a few times. The antigen is undetermined. Sequenced material: blood. The clonotype comes from a man between 18 and 29 years old in good health. The chain joins TRBV29-1 to TRBJ2-3, with no clear D. The CDR3: CSVAPDSTDTQYF. DNA for the CDR3: TGCAGCGTTGCGCCGGATAGCACAGATACGCAGTATTTT.